The clone carrying this T cell receptor (beta chain) was seen only a few times. Its antigen is not identified. Preparation of the TCRbeta library involved a method that used unique molecular identifiers. TCRdb reprocessed the PCR reads with MiXCR, giving one entry per CDR3 protein. The sample lists approximately 980,000 distinct CDR3 sequences, less than 30% occurring once. The data stem from a study of T-cell reconstitution after alpha-beta-depleted transplantation in children. Study-wide results and limits: Diversity of TCRbeta at day 60 was high in some patients, arising from surviving recipient T cells and thymic progenitors. T cells produced anew were the main source of T-cell counts and diversity one year after transplant.

With 2 bases removed from V and 0 bases from J, the gap between germline ends came to 14 bases. The CDR3 runs 16 residues. Germline V lookup: CDR1 MNHEY, CDR2 SVGAGI. V gene TRBV6-5 combines with J gene TRBJ2-7, with a weak D call TRBD1 (5 bases). This clonotype originated in a boy younger than two who had a stem cell transplant for SCID, so the T cells may come from the graft donor. Sequences were derived from PBMCs, mostly from graft donor cells, sampled 360 days after TCRalphabeta/CD19-depleted stem cell transplant. The CDR3: CASSYKSGHSSYEQYF. In nucleotides, the CDR3 is TGTGCCAGCAGTTACAAATCTGGACACAGCTCCTACGAGCAGTACTTC.